This is a list of T cell receptor beta chains from one sample in a study of blood T cell repertoires in COVID-19. Method: immunoSEQ multiplex PCR; TCRdb's copy keeps in-frame clones and lacks some. The data show 85,000 to 120,000 clones, with roughly 92% seen just once and 1.9% held by the top ten. Sequenced input: peripheral blood. Receptors originate from a woman between 45 and 65 years old with COVID-19, enrolled during active disease. CDR3s include the opening cysteine and the closing phenylalanine or tryptophan. Fields, in order: clone size, J gene, V gene, D gene, CDR3 protein, CDR3 DNA. D genes are given only for firm matches. A row's size may be missing; if present it is once, few, many or a size class.

size: -; J: TRBJ2-3; V: TRBV10-2; D: -; CDR3: CASSEGGSRGTDTQYF; DNA: TGCGCCAGCAGTGAGGGGGGGTCGAGGGGCACAGATACGCAGTATTTT
size: -; J: TRBJ1-4; V: TRBV11-3; D: TRBD1; CDR3: CASSPRQGGEKLFF; DNA: TGTGCCAGCAGCCCCCGACAGGGTGGGGAAAAACTGTTTTTT
size: -; J: TRBJ2-1; V: TRBV5-6; D: TRBD1; CDR3: CASSFRTGIYNEQFF; DNA: TGTGCCAGCAGCTTCAGGACAGGGATCTACAATGAGCAGTTCTTC
size: few; J: TRBJ1-2; V: TRBV9; D: -; CDR3: CASSVGWSVQANYGYTF; DNA: TGTGCCAGCAGCGTAGGTTGGTCAGTCCAAGCTAACTATGGCTACACCTTC
size: -; J: TRBJ1-3; V: TRBV30; D: TRBD1; CDR3: CAWSGQGAFGNTIYF; DNA: TGTGCCTGGAGCGGACAGGGGGCCTTTGGAAACACCATATATTTT
size: -; J: TRBJ1-6; V: TRBV28; D: TRBD1; CDR3: CASSLGQGFSPLHF; DNA: TGTGCCAGCAGTTTGGGACAGGGGTTTTCACCCCTCCACTTT
size: -; J: TRBJ2-3; V: TRBV5-4; D: TRBD2; CDR3: CASSFYSGGAVDTQYF; DNA: TGTGCCAGCAGCTTCTATAGCGGGGGGGCAGTAGATACGCAGTATTTT
size: -; J: TRBJ2-1; V: TRBV3-1/TRBV3-2; D: TRBD2; CDR3: CASSPMGPSGAGEQFF; DNA: TGTGCCAGCAGCCCCATGGGGCCTAGCGGGGCGGGTGAGCAGTTCTTC
size: -; J: TRBJ2-6; V: TRBV19; D: -; CDR3: CASKTGGANVLTF; DNA: TGTGCCAGTAAGACAGGAGGGGCCAACGTCCTGACTTTC
size: -; J: TRBJ2-3; V: TRBV9; D: -; CDR3: CASSVEGGYTDTQYF; DNA: TGTGCCAGCAGCGTAGAGGGAGGTTACACAGATACGCAGTATTTT
size: once; J: TRBJ1-2; V: TRBV28; D: TRBD1; CDR3: CASRPPQGAYGYTF; DNA: TGTGCCAGCAGACCTCCCCAGGGGGCGTATGGCTACACCTTC
size: -; J: TRBJ1-2; V: TRBV6-5; D: TRBD1; CDR3: CASIRDSVLYGYTF; DNA: TGTGCCAGCATTCGGGACAGCGTCCTCTATGGCTACACCTTC
size: -; J: TRBJ1-6; V: TRBV19; D: TRBD1; CDR3: CASKDKGQGGSPLHF; DNA: TGTGCCAGTAAAGATAAGGGACAGGGCGGGTCACCCCTCCACTTT
size: -; J: TRBJ1-1; V: TRBV2; D: -; CDR3: CASRTGNPEAFF; DNA: TGTGCCAGCCGTACAGGGAACCCTGAAGCTTTCTTT
size: -; J: TRBJ1-1; V: TRBV3-1/TRBV3-2; D: -; CDR3: CASSQAGSGNTEAFF; DNA: TGTGCCAGCAGCCAAGCGGGGTCGGGGAACACTGAAGCTTTCTTT
size: few; J: TRBJ2-7; V: TRBV9; D: -; CDR3: CASSVGGGQSYEQYF; DNA: TGTGCCAGCAGCGTAGGCGGGGGCCAATCCTACGAGCAGTACTTC
size: -; J: TRBJ1-5; V: TRBV27; D: -; CDR3: CASSFGGPPPQHF; DNA: TGTGCCAGCAGTTTTGGAGGTCCCCCGCCCCAGCATTTT
size: -; J: TRBJ2-2; V: TRBV24-1; D: -; CDR3: CATSGGTGEVTGELFF; DNA: TGTGCCACCAGTGGGGGAACAGGGGAGGTTACCGGGGAGCTGTTTTTT
size: -; J: TRBJ1-1; V: TRBV19; D: -; CDR3: CASSIGTGTEAFF; DNA: TGTGCCAGTAGTATCGGTACGGGGACTGAAGCTTTCTTT
size: once; J: TRBJ1-2; V: TRBV3-1/TRBV3-2; D: TRBD1; CDR3: CASSSGGAYGYTF; DNA: TGTGCCAGCAGCTCAGGGGGCGCGTATGGCTACACCTTC
size: -; J: TRBJ1-1; V: TRBV4-3; D: -; CDR3: CASSEDSGTLNTEAFF; DNA: TGCGCCAGCAGCGAGGATTCCGGGACATTGAACACTGAAGCTTTCTTT
size: -; J: TRBJ1-1; V: TRBV30; D: TRBD1; CDR3: CAWSGRQGRKWVDTEAFF; DNA: TGTGCCTGGAGTGGAAGACAGGGAAGGAAGTGGGTGGACACTGAAGCTTTCTTT
size: -; J: TRBJ2-5; V: TRBV11-2; D: TRBD2; CDR3: CASRPGLVETQYF; DNA: TGTGCCAGCAGACCTGGACTAGTTGAGACCCAGTACTTC
size: few; J: TRBJ2-7; V: TRBV15; D: TRBD1; CDR3: CATSRDRGRGTGMSYEQYF; DNA: TGTGCCACCAGCAGAGATAGGGGCAGGGGGACAGGGATGTCCTACGAGCAGTACTTC
size: -; J: TRBJ1-1; V: TRBV19; D: -; CDR3: CASVAGNTEAFF; DNA: TGTGCCAGTGTCGCGGGGAACACTGAAGCTTTCTTT
size: -; J: TRBJ1-6; V: TRBV19; D: -; CDR3: CASSNAGVYSSPLHF; DNA: TGTGCCAGTAGCAACGCGGGAGTTTATAGTTCACCCCTCCACTTT
size: once; J: TRBJ2-7; V: TRBV2; D: -; CDR3: CASSELTDSPQYF; DNA: TGTGCCAGCAGTGAATTGACGGACAGTCCTCAGTACTTC
size: -; J: TRBJ1-3; V: TRBV3-1/TRBV3-2; D: -; CDR3: CASSQGGSGNTIYF; DNA: TGTGCCAGCAGCCAGGGGGGAAGTGGAAACACCATATATTTT
size: -; J: TRBJ2-1; V: TRBV5-6; D: -; CDR3: CASSPGGNEQFF; DNA: TGTGCCAGCAGCCCCGGGGGAAATGAGCAGTTCTTC
size: -; J: TRBJ1-1; V: TRBV6-1; D: TRBD1; CDR3: CASSEHGTGGGLNTEAFF; DNA: TGTGCCAGCAGTGAACATGGGACAGGGGGGGGCCTGAACACTGAAGCTTTCTTT
size: -; J: TRBJ2-7; V: TRBV28; D: -; CDR3: CASSFGDEQYF; DNA: TGTGCCAGCAGTTTCGGGGACGAGCAGTACTTC
size: -; J: TRBJ1-1; V: TRBV4-3; D: -; CDR3: CASSQERQLNTEAFF; DNA: TGCGCCAGCAGCCAAGAGAGGCAGCTGAACACTGAAGCTTTCTTT
size: -; J: TRBJ1-1; V: TRBV24-1; D: -; CDR3: CATSEGRNTEAFF; DNA: TGTGCCACCAGTGAGGGCAGGAACACTGAAGCTTTCTTT
size: -; J: TRBJ2-1; V: TRBV28; D: TRBD1; CDR3: CASSRDSYNEQFF; DNA: TGTGCCAGCAGCCGGGACAGCTACAATGAGCAGTTCTTC
size: -; J: TRBJ2-1; V: TRBV5-1; D: -; CDR3: CASKETGTYNEQFF; DNA: TGCGCCAGCAAAGAGACAGGAACGTACAATGAGCAGTTCTTC
size: -; J: TRBJ1-2; V: TRBV19; D: TRBD1; CDR3: CASSKDRDWNGYTF; DNA: TGTGCCAGTAGTAAAGACAGGGACTGGAATGGCTACACCTTC
size: -; J: TRBJ2-5; V: TRBV7-8; D: -; CDR3: CASAGKRETQYF; DNA: TGTGCCAGCGCGGGGAAAAGGGAGACCCAGTACTTC
size: -; J: TRBJ2-1; V: TRBV11-2; D: TRBD2; CDR3: CASSFERGGNEQFF; DNA: TGTGCCAGCAGCTTCGAGCGGGGGGGCAATGAGCAGTTCTTC
size: -; J: TRBJ2-3; V: TRBV2; D: -; CDR3: CASSEYSQGRGVGYTDTQYF; DNA: TGTGCCAGCAGTGAATACTCACAGGGTCGAGGGGTGGGTTACACAGATACGCAGTATTTT
size: -; J: TRBJ1-1; V: TRBV15; D: TRBD1; CDR3: CATSFRGQGYTEAFF; DNA: TGTGCCACCAGCTTTCGCGGACAGGGATACACTGAAGCTTTCTTT
size: -; J: TRBJ1-5; V: TRBV6-6; D: -; CDR3: CASRTAGFEGNQPQHF; DNA: TGTGCCAGCAGGACTGCGGGTTTTGAGGGCAATCAGCCCCAGCATTTT
size: -; J: TRBJ2-2; V: TRBV7-9; D: -; CDR3: CASSPGRTGDTGELFF; DNA: TGTGCCAGCAGCCCTGGCCGGACCGGGGACACCGGGGAGCTGTTTTTT
size: -; J: TRBJ1-4; V: TRBV11-2; D: -; CDR3: CASSSGPVGADGKLFF; DNA: TGTGCCAGCAGCTCAGGCCCCGTAGGGGCAGATGGAAAACTGTTTTTT
size: -; J: TRBJ2-3; V: TRBV23-1; D: TRBD2; CDR3: CASSPPGLAPDTQYF; DNA: TGCGCCAGCAGTCCCCCGGGACTAGCGCCAGATACGCAGTATTTT
size: -; J: TRBJ2-1; V: TRBV23-1; D: -; CDR3: CASQPTGEQFF; DNA: TGCGCCAGCCAGCCGACGGGGGAGCAGTTCTTC
size: few; J: TRBJ2-1; V: TRBV6-5; D: TRBD1; CDR3: CASSLQGTYNEQFF; DNA: TGTGCCAGCAGTCTACAGGGGACCTACAATGAGCAGTTCTTC
size: -; J: TRBJ1-3; V: TRBV3-1/TRBV3-2; D: -; CDR3: CASSPGTGNTIYF; DNA: TGTGCCAGCAGCCCCGGGACAGGAAACACCATATATTTT
size: -; J: TRBJ1-2; V: TRBV4-1; D: TRBD1; CDR3: CASSQSSGTEYYGYTF; DNA: TGCGCCAGCAGCCAATCCTCCGGGACAGAGTACTATGGCTACACCTTC
size: few; J: TRBJ2-7; V: TRBV7-3; D: TRBD1; CDR3: CASSLQGGAGYEQYF; DNA: TGTGCCAGCAGCCTACAAGGGGGCGCTGGATACGAGCAGTACTTC
size: -; J: TRBJ2-5; V: TRBV5-4; D: TRBD2; CDR3: CASSLGSGGAEETQYF; DNA: TGTGCCAGCAGCTTGGGGAGCGGGGGGGCCGAGGAGACCCAGTACTTC
size: few; J: TRBJ2-7; V: TRBV7-2; D: -; CDR3: CASSPRAGSYEQYF; DNA: TGTGCCAGCAGCCCTAGGGCGGGCTCCTACGAGCAGTACTTC
size: -; J: TRBJ1-5; V: TRBV6-1; D: -; CDR3: CASSEAGLNQPQHF; DNA: TGTGCCAGCAGTGAAGCCGGTCTCAATCAGCCCCAGCATTTT
size: -; J: TRBJ1-1; V: TRBV6-5; D: -; CDR3: CASSGRLNGFF; DNA: TGTGCCAGCAGCGGCAGACTAAACGGCTTCTTT
size: -; J: TRBJ1-6; V: TRBV13; D: -; CDR3: CASSTMRSGANSPLHF; DNA: TGTGCCAGCAGCACTATGCGGTCAGGGGCTAATTCACCCCTCCACTTT